This T cell receptor beta chain comes out of a study of T cell responses to AZD1222 COVID-19 vaccine. Study overall: Second-dose timings of about 4 or about 12 weeks were pooled. General study results and limits: Variant regions that are unmutated are reportedly the target of nearly half of spike-specific TCRs. Baseline serostatus was positive in only a handful of AZD1222 recipients. There were mostly white British donors and more females than males, and clonal diversity was possibly underestimated.

Sequencing was performed with immunoSEQ multiplex PCR; in TCRdb, only in-frame clones are kept and a portion is missing. This sample has some 96,000 clones, with roughly 91% found just once. V lost 0 bases and J 6 bases, leaving 6 bases between the germline ends. This CDR3 region has 13 residues. The germline V gene encodes CDR1 LGHDT and CDR2 YNNKEL (reference sequence). With respect to this clone: Its antigen is currently unknown.

V and J are TRBV3-1 (or the pseudogene TRBV3-2) and TRBJ1-5; the D gene is possibly TRBD1 (5 bases). This clonotype was sampled from an adult in good health. The sample consisted of peripheral blood, taken on day 0 of AZD1222 vaccination. In nucleotides, the CDR3 is TGTGCCAGCAGCCAAGAAGGGGCTCAGCCCCAGCATTTT. Amino acids: CASSQEGAQPQHF.